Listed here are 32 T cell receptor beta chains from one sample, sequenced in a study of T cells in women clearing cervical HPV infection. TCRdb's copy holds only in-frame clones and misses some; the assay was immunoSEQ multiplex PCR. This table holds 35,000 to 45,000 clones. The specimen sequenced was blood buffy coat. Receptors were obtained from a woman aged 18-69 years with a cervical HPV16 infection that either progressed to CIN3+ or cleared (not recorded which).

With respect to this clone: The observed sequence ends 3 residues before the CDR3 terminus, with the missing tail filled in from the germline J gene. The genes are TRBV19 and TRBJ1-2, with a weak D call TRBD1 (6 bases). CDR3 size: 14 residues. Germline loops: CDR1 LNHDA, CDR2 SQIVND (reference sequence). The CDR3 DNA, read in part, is TGTGCCAGTAGCAGACAGGTTTGGACAAACATC. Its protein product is CASSRQVWTNI. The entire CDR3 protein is CASSRQVWTNIYTF.

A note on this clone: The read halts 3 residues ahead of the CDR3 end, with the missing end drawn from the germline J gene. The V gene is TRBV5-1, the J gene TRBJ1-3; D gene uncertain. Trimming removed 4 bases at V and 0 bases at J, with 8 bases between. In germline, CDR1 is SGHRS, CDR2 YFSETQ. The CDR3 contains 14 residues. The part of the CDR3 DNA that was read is TGCGCCAGCAGCATAGGGCTCTCTGGAAACACC. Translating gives CASSIGLSGNT. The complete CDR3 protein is CASSIGLSGNTIYF.

The sequenced part of the CDR3 DNA is TGTGCCAGCAGCTCTTACAGGGAGGCCCCCACTGAA. The encoded protein is CASSSYREAPTE. The CDR3 as a whole reads CASSSYREAPTEAFF. This chain joins TRBV7-9 and TRBJ1-1, with D maybe TRBD1 (6 bases). Coverage ceases 3 residues before the CDR3 finishes, and the germline J gene fills in the end. Germline lookup yields CDR1 SEHNR and CDR2 FQNEAQ (reference sequence). This CDR3 contains 15 residues. The V end was cut by 4 bases, the J end by 4 bases, with 16 bases between.

CDR3 DNA, as far as it was read: TGTGCCAGCAGTGACGTAGGGGCGGGCACAGATACG. It codes for CASSDVGAGTDT. The CDR3 in its entirety is CASSDVGAGTDTQYF. The chain uses TRBV2 and TRBJ2-3, with TRBD1 as a possible D gene (5 bases). The sequence runs out 3 residues before the end of the CDR3; the remainder is reconstructed from the germline J gene. Germline lookup yields CDR1 SNHLY and CDR2 FYNNEI. Trimming cost V 3 bases and J 1 base, with 11 bases left between them. The CDR3 is 15 amino acids.

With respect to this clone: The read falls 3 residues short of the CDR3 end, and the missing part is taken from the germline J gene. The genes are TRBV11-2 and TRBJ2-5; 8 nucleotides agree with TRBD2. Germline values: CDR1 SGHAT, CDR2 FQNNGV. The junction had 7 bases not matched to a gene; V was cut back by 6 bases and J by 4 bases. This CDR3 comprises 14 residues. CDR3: CASRRASGRETQYF. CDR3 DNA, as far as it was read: TGTGCCAGCAGGAGGGCTAGCGGGCGAGAGACC.

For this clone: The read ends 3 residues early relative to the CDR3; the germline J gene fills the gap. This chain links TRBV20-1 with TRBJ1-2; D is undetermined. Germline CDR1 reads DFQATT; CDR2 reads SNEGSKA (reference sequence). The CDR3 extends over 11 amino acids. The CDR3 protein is CSASGSRGYTF. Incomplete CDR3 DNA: TGCAGTGCTAGCGGGTCACGGGGC.

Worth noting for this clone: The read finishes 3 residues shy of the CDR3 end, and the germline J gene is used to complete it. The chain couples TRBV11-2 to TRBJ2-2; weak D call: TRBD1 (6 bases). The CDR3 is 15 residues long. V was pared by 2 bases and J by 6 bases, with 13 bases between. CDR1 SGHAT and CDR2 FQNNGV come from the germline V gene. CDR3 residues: CASSLLRGVPGELFF. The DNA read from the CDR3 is TGTGCCAGCAGCTTACTCAGGGGCGTCCCCGGGGAG.

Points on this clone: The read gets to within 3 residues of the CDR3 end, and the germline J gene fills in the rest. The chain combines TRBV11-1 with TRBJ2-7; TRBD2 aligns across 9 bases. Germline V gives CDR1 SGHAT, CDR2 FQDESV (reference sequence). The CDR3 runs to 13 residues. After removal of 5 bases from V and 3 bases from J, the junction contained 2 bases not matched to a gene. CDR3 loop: CASSLSGSYEQYF. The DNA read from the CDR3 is TGTGCCAGCAGCCTTAGCGGGAGCTACGAG.

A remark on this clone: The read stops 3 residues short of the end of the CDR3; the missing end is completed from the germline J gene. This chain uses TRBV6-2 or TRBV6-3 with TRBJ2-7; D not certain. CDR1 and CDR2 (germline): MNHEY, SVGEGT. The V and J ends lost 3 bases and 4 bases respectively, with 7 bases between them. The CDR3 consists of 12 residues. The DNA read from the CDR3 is TGTGCCAGCAGTTATACCCAGTACGAG. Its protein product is CASSYTQYE. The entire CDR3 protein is CASSYTQYEQYF.

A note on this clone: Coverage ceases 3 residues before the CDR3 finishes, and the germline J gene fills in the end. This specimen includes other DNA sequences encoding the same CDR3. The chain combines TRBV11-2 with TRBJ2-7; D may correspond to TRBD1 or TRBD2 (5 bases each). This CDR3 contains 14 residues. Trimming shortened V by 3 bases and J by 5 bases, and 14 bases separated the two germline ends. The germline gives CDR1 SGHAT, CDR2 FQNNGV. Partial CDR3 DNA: TGTGCCAGCAGCTTGGGAGCAGGGTCCGACGAG. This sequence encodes CASSLGAGSDE. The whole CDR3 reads CASSLGAGSDEQYF. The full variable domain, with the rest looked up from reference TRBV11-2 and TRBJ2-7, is EAGVAQSPRYKIIEKRQSVAFWCNPISGHATLYWYQQILGQGPKLLIQFQNNGVVDDSQLPKDRFSAERLKGVDSTLKIQPAKLEDSAVYLCASSLGAGSDEQYFGPGTRLTVT.

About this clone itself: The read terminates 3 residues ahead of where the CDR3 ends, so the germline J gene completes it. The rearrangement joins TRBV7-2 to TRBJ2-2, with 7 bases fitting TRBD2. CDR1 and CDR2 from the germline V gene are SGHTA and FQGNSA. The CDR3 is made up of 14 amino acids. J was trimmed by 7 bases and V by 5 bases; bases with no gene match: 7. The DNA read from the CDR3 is TGTGCCAGCAGCCCTTTGCGGGGGATCGGGGAG. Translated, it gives CASSPLRGIGE. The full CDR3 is CASSPLRGIGELFF.

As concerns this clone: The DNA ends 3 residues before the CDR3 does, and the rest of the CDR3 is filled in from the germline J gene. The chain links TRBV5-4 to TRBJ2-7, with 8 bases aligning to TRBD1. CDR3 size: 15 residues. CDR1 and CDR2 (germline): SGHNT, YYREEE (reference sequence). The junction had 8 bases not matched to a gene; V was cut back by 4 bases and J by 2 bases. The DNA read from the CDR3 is TGTGCCAGCAGCGAAGGACAGGGACCAACCTACGAG. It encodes CASSEGQGPTYE. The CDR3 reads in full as CASSEGQGPTYEQYF.

The CDR3 spells CSAWGSRGNSPLHF. The sequenced part of the CDR3 DNA is TGCAGTGCCTGGGGGAGCAGGGGCAATTCACCC. The genes are TRBV20-1 and TRBJ1-6; TRBD1 is a possible D gene (6 bases). The read terminates 3 residues ahead of where the CDR3 ends, so the germline J gene completes it. V was pared by 6 bases and J by 7 bases, with 16 bases between. CDR1 DFQATT and CDR2 SNEGSKA come from the germline V gene (reference sequence). CDR3 length: 14 residues.

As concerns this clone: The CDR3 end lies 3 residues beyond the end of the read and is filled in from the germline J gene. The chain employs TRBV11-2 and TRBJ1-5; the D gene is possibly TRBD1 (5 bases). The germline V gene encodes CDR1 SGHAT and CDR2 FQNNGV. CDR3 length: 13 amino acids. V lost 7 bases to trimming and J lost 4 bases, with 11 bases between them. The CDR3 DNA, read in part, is TGTGCCAGCACCTCAGGGATAAATCAGCCC. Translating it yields CASTSGINQP. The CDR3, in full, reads CASTSGINQPQHF.

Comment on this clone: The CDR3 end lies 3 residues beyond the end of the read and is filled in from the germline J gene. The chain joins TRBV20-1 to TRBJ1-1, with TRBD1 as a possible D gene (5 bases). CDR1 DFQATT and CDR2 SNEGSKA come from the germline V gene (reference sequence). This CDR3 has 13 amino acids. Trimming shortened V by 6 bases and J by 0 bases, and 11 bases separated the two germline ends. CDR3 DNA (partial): TGCAGTGCCCCCAGGGAAGTGAACACTGAA. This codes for CSAPREVNTE. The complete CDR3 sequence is CSAPREVNTEAFF.

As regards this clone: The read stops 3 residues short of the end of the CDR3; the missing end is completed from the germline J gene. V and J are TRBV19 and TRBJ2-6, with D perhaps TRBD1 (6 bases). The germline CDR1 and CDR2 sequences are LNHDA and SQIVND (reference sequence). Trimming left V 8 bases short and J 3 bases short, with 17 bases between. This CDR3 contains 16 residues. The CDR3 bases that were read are TGTGCCAGTCGAGACAGGACGAGACTTGGGGCCAACGTC. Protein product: CASRDRTRLGANV. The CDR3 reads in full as CASRDRTRLGANVLTF. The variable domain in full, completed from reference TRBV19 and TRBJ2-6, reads DGGITQSPKYLFRKEGQNVTLSCEQNLNHDAMYWYRQDPGQGLRLIYYSQIVNDFQKGDIAEGYSVSREKKESFPLTVTSAQKNPTAFYLCASRDRTRLGANVLTFGAGSRLTVL.

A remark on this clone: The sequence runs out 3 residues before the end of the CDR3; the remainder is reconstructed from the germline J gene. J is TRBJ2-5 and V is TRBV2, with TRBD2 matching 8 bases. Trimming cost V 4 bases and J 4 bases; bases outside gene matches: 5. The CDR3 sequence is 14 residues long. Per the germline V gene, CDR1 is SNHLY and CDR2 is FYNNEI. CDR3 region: CASSVSGGAETQYF. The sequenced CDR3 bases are TGTGCCAGCAGTGTGAGCGGGGGAGCAGAGACC. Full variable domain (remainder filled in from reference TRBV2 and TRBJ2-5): EPEVTQTPSHQVTQMGQEVILRCVPISNHLYFYWYRQILGQKVEFLVSFYNNEISEKSEIFDDQFSVERPDGSNFTLKIRSTKLEDSAMYFCASSVSGGAETQYFGPGTRLLVL.

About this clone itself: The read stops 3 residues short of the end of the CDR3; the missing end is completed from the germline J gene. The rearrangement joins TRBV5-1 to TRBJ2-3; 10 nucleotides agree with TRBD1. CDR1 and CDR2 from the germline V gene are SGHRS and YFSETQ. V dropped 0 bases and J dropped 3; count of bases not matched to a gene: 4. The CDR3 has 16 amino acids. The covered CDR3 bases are TGCGCCAGCAGCTTGGAGGGACAGGGGATGACAGATACG. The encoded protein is CASSLEGQGMTDT. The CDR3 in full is CASSLEGQGMTDTQYF.

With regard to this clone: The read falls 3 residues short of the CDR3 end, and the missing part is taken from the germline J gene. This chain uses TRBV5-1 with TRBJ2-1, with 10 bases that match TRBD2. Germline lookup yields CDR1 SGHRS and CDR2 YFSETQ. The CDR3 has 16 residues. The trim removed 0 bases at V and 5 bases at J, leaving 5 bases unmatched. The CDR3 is CASSLVPSGSNNEQFF. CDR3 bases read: TGCGCCAGCAGCTTGGTCCCTAGCGGGAGCAACAATGAG.

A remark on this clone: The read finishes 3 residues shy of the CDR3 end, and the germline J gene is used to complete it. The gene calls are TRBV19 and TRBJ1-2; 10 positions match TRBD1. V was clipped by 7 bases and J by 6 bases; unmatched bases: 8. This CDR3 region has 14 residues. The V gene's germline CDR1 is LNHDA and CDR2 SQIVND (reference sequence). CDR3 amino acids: CASTQGQGRNGYTF. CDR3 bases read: TGTGCCAGTACCCAGGGACAGGGGAGGAATGGC.

The CDR3 spells CASSLTSGRGETQYF. Incomplete CDR3 DNA: TGTGCCAGCAGCTTAACCAGCGGGAGAGGCGAGACG. V gene TRBV11-3 combines with J gene TRBJ2-3; 8 bases are shared with TRBD2. The CDR3 end is not reached by the read, which stops 3 residues before it; the germline J gene fills it in. The CDR3 covers 15 residues. The germline V gene has CDR1 SGHNT and CDR2 YENEEA.

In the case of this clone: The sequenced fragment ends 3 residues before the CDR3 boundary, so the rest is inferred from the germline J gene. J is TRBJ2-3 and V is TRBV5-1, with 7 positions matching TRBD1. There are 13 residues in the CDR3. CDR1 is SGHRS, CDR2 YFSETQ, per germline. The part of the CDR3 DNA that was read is TGCGCCAGCAGCCAGGGACAGATCGAGACG. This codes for CASSQGQIET. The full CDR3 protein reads CASSQGQIETQYF.

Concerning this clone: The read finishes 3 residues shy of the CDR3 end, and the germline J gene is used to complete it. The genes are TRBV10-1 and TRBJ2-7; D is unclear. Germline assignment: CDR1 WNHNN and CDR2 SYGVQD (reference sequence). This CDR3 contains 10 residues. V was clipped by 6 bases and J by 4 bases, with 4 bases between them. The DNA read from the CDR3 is TGCGCCAGCAGGCAGTACGAG. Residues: CASRQYE. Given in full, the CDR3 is CASRQYEQYF.

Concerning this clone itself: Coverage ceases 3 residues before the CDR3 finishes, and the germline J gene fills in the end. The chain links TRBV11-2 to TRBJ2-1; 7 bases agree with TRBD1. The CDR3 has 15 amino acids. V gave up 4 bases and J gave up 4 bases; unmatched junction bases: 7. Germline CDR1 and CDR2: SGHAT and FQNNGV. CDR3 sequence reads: CASSSIQGQYNEQFF. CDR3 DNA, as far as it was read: TGTGCCAGCAGCTCGATTCAGGGACAGTACAATGAG. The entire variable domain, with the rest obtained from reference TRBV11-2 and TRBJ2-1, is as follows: EAGVAQSPRYKIIEKRQSVAFWCNPISGHATLYWYQQILGQGPKLLIQFQNNGVVDDSQLPKDRFSAERLKGVDSTLKIQPAKLEDSAVYLCASSSIQGQYNEQFFGPGTRLTVL.

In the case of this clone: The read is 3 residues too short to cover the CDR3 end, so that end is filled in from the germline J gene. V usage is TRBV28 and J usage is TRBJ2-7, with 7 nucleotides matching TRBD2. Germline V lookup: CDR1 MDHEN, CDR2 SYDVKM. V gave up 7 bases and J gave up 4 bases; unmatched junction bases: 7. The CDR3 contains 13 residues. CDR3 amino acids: CASTPQGGYEQYF. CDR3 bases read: TGTGCCAGCACTCCGCAGGGAGGGTACGAG.

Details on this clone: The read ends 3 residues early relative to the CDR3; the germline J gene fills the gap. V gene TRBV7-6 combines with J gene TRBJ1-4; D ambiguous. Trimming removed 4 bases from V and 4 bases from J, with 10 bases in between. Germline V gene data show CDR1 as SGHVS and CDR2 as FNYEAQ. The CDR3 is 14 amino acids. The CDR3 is CASSSSGFNEKLFF. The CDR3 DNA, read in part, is TGTGCCAGCAGCTCCAGCGGATTTAATGAAAAA.

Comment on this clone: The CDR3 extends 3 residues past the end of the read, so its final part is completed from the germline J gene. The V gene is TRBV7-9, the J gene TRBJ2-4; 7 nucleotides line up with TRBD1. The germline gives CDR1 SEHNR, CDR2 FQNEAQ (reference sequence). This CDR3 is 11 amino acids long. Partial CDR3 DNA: TGTGCCGCTTATCAGGGGGATGGT. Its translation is CAAYQGDG. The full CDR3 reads CAAYQGDGQYF.

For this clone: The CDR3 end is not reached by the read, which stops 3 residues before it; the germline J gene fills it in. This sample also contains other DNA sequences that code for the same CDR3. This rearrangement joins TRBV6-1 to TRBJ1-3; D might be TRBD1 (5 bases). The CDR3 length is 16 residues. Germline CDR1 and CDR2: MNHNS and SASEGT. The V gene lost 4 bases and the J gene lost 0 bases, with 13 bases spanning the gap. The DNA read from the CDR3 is TGTGCCAGCAGTGTCCAGGGCCCTCGCTCTGGAAACACC. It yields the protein CASSVQGPRSGNT. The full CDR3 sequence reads CASSVQGPRSGNTIYF.

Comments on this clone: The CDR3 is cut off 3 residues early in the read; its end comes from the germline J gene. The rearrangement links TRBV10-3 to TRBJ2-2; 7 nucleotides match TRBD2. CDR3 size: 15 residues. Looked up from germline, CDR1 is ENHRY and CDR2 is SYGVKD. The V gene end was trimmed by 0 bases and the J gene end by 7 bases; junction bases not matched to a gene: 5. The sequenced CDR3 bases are TGTGCCATCAGTGAGTCGCGGGAGTATCACGGGGAG. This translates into CAISESREYHGE. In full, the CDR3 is CAISESREYHGELFF.

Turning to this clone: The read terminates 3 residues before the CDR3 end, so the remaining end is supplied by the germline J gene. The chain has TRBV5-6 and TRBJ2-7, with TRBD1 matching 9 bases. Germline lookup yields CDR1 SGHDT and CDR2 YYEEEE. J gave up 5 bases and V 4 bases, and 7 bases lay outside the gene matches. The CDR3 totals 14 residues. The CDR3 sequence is CASSGTGRVDEQYF. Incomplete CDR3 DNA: TGTGCCAGCAGCGGGACAGGGAGGGTCGACGAG.

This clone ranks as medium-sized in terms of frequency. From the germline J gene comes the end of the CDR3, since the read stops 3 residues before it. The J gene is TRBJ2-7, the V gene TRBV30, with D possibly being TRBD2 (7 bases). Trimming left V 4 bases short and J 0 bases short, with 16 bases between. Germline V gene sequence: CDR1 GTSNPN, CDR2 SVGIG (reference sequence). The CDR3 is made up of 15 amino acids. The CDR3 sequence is CAWNREGGTSYEQYF. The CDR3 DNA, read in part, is TGTGCCTGGAATCGAGAGGGGGGGACCTCCTACGAG.

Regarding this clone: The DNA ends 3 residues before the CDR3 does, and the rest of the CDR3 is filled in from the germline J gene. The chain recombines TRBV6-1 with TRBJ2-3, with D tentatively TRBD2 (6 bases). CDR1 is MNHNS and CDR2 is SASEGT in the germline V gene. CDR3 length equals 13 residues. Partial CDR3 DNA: TGTGCCAGCAGTGCCGGAGGGCAAGAGACG. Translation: CASSAGGQET. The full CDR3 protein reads CASSAGGQETQYF.